This T cell receptor (beta chain) was retrieved from a study of tumor-infiltrating lymphocytes in localized non-small cell lung cancer. Study details: The cohort mixed smokers and never-smokers, several histologies, and some post-neoadjuvant-chemotherapy samples.

This CDR3 is 14 amino acids long. Germline V gives CDR1 SEHNR, CDR2 FQNEAQ (reference sequence). Trimming took 0 bases from V and 8 from J, leaving 11 bases between them. General study findings and limits: T-cell fraction did not differ between immunotypes IM1 and IM2. Not all patients were TCR sequenced, owing to tissue quantity.

With respect to this clone: Its antigen is currently unknown.

Some clones are missing from TCRdb's copy, which holds only in-frame ones; the method was immunoSEQ multiplex PCR. Here the sample spans about 16,000 clones, roughly four fifths being singletons. Material for sequencing was lung tumor tissue. The receptor was isolated from a human donor with non-small cell lung cancer. The rearrangement uses TRBV7-9 and TRBJ2-1; D is unclear. This CDR3 reads CASSLAGPSHEQFF. CDR3 DNA sequence: TGTGCCAGCAGCTTAGCGGGTCCGAGCCATGAGCAGTTCTTC. The entire variable domain, with the rest obtained from reference TRBV7-9 and TRBJ2-1, is as follows: DTGVSQNPRHKITKRGQNVTFRCDPISEHNRLYWYRQTLGQGPEFLTYFQNEAQLEKSRLLSDRFSAERPKGSFSTLEIQRTEQGDSAMYLCASSLAGPSHEQFFGPGTRLTVL.